This T cell receptor (beta chain) was recovered during a study of blood T cell repertoires in COVID-19. The protocol was immunoSEQ multiplex PCR, while the TCRdb copy is restricted to in-frame clones and leaves out a portion. The data show 140,000 or so clones, roughly 80% seen once. The germline V gene encodes CDR1 SGHDT and CDR2 YYEEEE. V was clipped by 4 bases and J by 1 base, with 17 bases between them. This CDR3 is 16 amino acids long. The V gene is TRBV5-6, the J gene TRBJ1-1, with D perhaps matching TRBD1 (6 bases). This receptor was identified in a man aged 50 or older who had recovered from COVID-19. The source material was PBMCs or T cells enriched from blood (not recorded which). This chain's CDR3 is CASSRLKTGWNTEAFF. CDR3 coding DNA: TGTGCCAGCAGCCGGCTGAAGACAGGTTGGAACACTGAAGCTTTCTTT. The variable domain in full, completed from reference TRBV5-6 and TRBJ1-1, reads DAGVTQSPTHLIKTRGQQVTLRCSPKSGHDTVSWYQQALGQGPQFIFQYYEEEERQRGNFPDRFSGHQFPNYSSELNVNALLLGDSALYLCASSRLKTGWNTEAFFGQGTRLTVV.